This T cell receptor beta chain was identified during a study of T cell responses to AZD1222 COVID-19 vaccine. The study's findings and limits: AZD1222 recipients seropositive at baseline numbered only six or seven.

Losses at the gene ends were 7 bases for V and 4 bases for J; bases not matched to a gene: 5. The germline CDR1 and CDR2 sequences are SQVTM and ANQGSEA. The CDR3 runs to 12 residues. With regard to this clone: As yet, its antigen is unknown.

This table comes from immunoSEQ multiplex PCR, and its TCRdb copy is limited to in-frame clones, with some not included. The sample consists of roughly 100,000 clones, over 85% of them appearing once. The sequencing used peripheral blood, collected on day 0 of AZD1222 vaccination. V gene TRBV29-1 combines with J gene TRBJ1-2; 8 bases align to TRBD1. This receptor was taken from an adult in good health. CDR3 amino acids: CSAPTGGYGYTF. CDR3 in DNA: TGCAGCGCCCCTACAGGGGGCTATGGCTACACCTTC.